The rows below give T cell receptor beta chains drawn from one sample of a study of blood T cell repertoires in COVID-19. Profiled with immunoSEQ multiplex PCR; TCRdb holds only in-frame clones, not every one. The data show around 270,000 clones, roughly 84% seen once. The specimen was peripheral blood. All receptors derive from a man aged 60-69 years with acute or convalescent COVID-19. Both conserved end residues are part of each CDR3. Fields, in order: CDR3 length, V gene, J gene, D gene, CDR3 DNA, CDR3 protein. D genes are given only for firm matches.

15	TRBV9	TRBJ2-1	TRBD2	TGTGCCAGCAGCGTAAGCGGGAGCTCCTACAATGAGCAGTTCTTC	CASSVSGSSYNEQFF
12	TRBV29-1	TRBJ2-1	.	TGCAGCGTAGAACAGGAAGTGGATGAGCAGTTCTTC	CSVEQEVDEQFF
14	TRBV5-1	TRBJ2-7	.	TGCGCCAGCAGCTTGGTTGTCGGTCCTTACGAGCAGTACTTC	CASSLVVGPYEQYF
13	TRBV7-2	TRBJ2-5	.	TGTGCCAGCAGCTTAGGGGTGGACAAGACCCAGTACTTC	CASSLGVDKTQYF
11	TRBV12-3/TRBV12-4	TRBJ2-1	.	TGTGCCAGCAGTTTCCCGGGGGAGCAGTTCTTC	CASSFPGEQFF
17	TRBV5-1	TRBJ1-3	TRBD1	TGCGCCAGCAGCTTGGTACCACAGGGGGCCGCAGGAAACACCATATATTTT	CASSLVPQGAAGNTIYF
16	TRBV7-8	TRBJ1-5	.	TGTGCCAGCAGCCAGATCGGAGTGGGGGGGAATCAGCCCCAGCATTTT	CASSQIGVGGNQPQHF
15	TRBV5-4	TRBJ2-7	TRBD2	TGTGCCAGCAGCTCCTTAGGCGGGAGTATCTACGAGCAGTACTTC	CASSSLGGSIYEQYF
16	TRBV5-1	TRBJ1-1	TRBD1	TGCGCCAGCAGCTCCCCAGGGGGCGCAGGGGACACTGAAGCTTTCTTT	CASSSPGGAGDTEAFF
15	TRBV5-4	TRBJ1-1	.	TGTGCCAGCAGCTTGCCCGGGGGTTCGTTCACTGAAGCTTTCTTT	CASSLPGGSFTEAFF
13	TRBV7-9	TRBJ2-1	TRBD2	TGTGCCAGCCGCCGGGACTATGCCAATGAGCAGTTCTTC	CASRRDYANEQFF
15	TRBV6-5	TRBJ1-3	.	TGTGCCAGCAACAACGGGGGGCCGGCCGGAAACACCATATATTTT	CASNNGGPAGNTIYF
16	TRBV14	TRBJ2-1	TRBD2	TGTGCCAGCAGCCACTTCCTCCGCGGGGGCTACAATGAGCAGTTCTTC	CASSHFLRGGYNEQFF
15	TRBV9	TRBJ1-1	TRBD1	TGTGCCAGCAGCGTAGTTGGGGACAGTTACACTGAAGCTTTCTTT	CASSVVGDSYTEAFF
18	TRBV4-1	TRBJ1-2	TRBD1	TGCGCCAGCAGCCCCGGGACAGGGGCGGCTATTGGGAACTATGGCTACACCTTC	CASSPGTGAAIGNYGYTF
14	TRBV11-2	TRBJ1-6	.	TGTGCCAGCAGCTTACGTCAGGCGAATTCACCCCTCCACTTT	CASSLRQANSPLHF
14	TRBV9	TRBJ1-2	.	TGTGCCAGCAGCGTAGACTCGGCTAACTATGGCTACACCTTC	CASSVDSANYGYTF
14	TRBV7-8	TRBJ2-5	.	TGTGCCAGCAGCCGAGGGAGGTGGGAAGAGACCCAGTACTTC	CASSRGRWEETQYF
13	TRBV7-9	TRBJ2-7	.	TGTGCCAGCAGCTTATCAATTAGCGAAGGGCAGTACTTC	CASSLSISEGQYF
18	TRBV19	TRBJ2-1	.	TGTGCCAGTAGTATAGCCACCCCCAACGCGCCTACCTACAATGAGCAGTTCTTC	CASSIATPNAPTYNEQFF
14	TRBV5-4	TRBJ1-2	TRBD1	TGTGCCAGCAGCTACGGACAGGCCTCCTATGGCTACACCTTC	CASSYGQASYGYTF
12	TRBV7-9	TRBJ1-1	.	TGTGCCAGCAGCCGCCAGGACACTGAAGCTTTCTTT	CASSRQDTEAFF